Following are 29 T cell receptor beta chains from one sample sequenced in a study of CXCR3-negative and CXCR3-positive naive CD8 T cells. Each TRB cDNA library was prepared by 5' RACE (with UMI labels). TCRdb re-analyzed the 5' RACE reads; it lists each CDR3 protein once, without DNA. Recorded here are 130,000 or so distinct CDR3 sequences; the top ten clones represent approximately 0.5%. The source material was naive CXCR3- CD8+ T cells from blood. As for subset: CD45RO-CCR7+CD27+CD95- naive CD8+ T cells lacking CXCR3 (TNR3-). Source of these receptors: a human donor in good health. Some clones in this sample may be carry-over from other donors' samples.

CDR3 residues: CASSQVEGAINYGYTF. The chain employs TRBV4-1 and TRBJ1-2; TCRdb designates TRBD1, a call that cannot be tested without DNA. The CDR3 runs 16 residues. CDR1 is MGHRA and CDR2 is YSYEKL in the germline V gene.

V gene TRBV9 combines with J gene TRBJ2-5. The CDR3 runs 14 residues. Germline loops: CDR1 SGDLS, CDR2 YYNGEE. CDR3 loop: CASSGGGVWETQYF.

The V call is TRBV19, the J call TRBJ2-1; TCRdb gives TRBD2 as the D gene, but with no DNA this cannot be confirmed. The CDR3 covers 16 residues. Germline assignment: CDR1 LNHDA and CDR2 SQIVND (reference sequence). The CDR3 here is CASTRRGGKWDNEQFF.

This CDR3 is CASSSFGRGNNQPQHF. The rearrangement links TRBV28 to TRBJ1-5; without DNA, the TCRdb call of TRBD1 cannot be checked. Germline CDR1 reads MDHEN; CDR2 reads SYDVKM. The CDR3 totals 16 residues.

The chain employs TRBV19 and TRBJ2-1; TCRdb names TRBD2, which stays unverified in the absence of DNA. The CDR3 runs to 16 residues. Germline CDR1 is LNHDA and CDR2 is SQIVND (reference sequence). This chain's CDR3 is CASQTSGRPYYNEQFF.

The chain couples TRBV20-1 to TRBJ2-7; TCRdb gives TRBD2 as the D gene, but with no DNA this cannot be confirmed. CDR3 length: 15 amino acids. Germline V gene lookup returns CDR1 DFQATT and CDR2 SNEGSKA (reference sequence). CDR3 sequence reads: CSAREKRGDPREQYF.

This chain connects TRBV7-9 to TRBJ2-2; TCRdb's D gene call, TRBD1, goes unchecked for lack of DNA. The germline V gene encodes CDR1 SEHNR and CDR2 FQNEAQ (reference sequence). The CDR3 covers 16 residues. This CDR3 reads CASSLYTGLNTGELFF.

The chain carries TRBV7-9 and TRBJ1-2; the D call from TCRdb, TRBD1, cannot be confirmed without DNA. The germline CDR1 and CDR2 sequences are SEHNR and FQNEAQ (reference sequence). The CDR3 is 14 residues long. CDR3 region: CASSPHLGTAGYTF.

The chain uses TRBV7-6 and TRBJ2-1; TCRdb's D gene call, TRBD2, goes unchecked for lack of DNA. Germline V lookup: CDR1 SGHVS, CDR2 FNYEAQ. The CDR3 covers 17 residues. CDR3 in amino acids: CASSYLFAEATYNEQFF.

This chain uses TRBV28 with TRBJ2-7; lacking DNA, the TRBD1 call made by TCRdb goes unchecked. The CDR3 extends over 14 amino acids. Germline V gives CDR1 MDHEN, CDR2 SYDVKM. The CDR3 is CASAPGQGAYEQYF. The complete variable domain, with remaining parts taken from reference TRBV28 and TRBJ2-7, reads DVKVTQSSRYLVKRTGEKVFLECVQDMDHENMFWYRQDPGLGLRLIYFSYDVKMKEKGDIPEGYSVSREKKERFSLILESASTNQTSMYLCASAPGQGAYEQYFGPGTRLTVT.

The chain is built from TRBV5-1 and TRBJ1-5; TCRdb designates TRBD1, a call that cannot be tested without DNA. The CDR3 consists of 15 residues. The germline gives CDR1 SGHRS, CDR2 YFSETQ. CDR3 sequence reads: CASSLEGGYNQPQHF.

The V gene is TRBV12-3 or TRBV12-4, the J gene TRBJ1-5; TCRdb proposes TRBD1, but this gene call is untestable without DNA. The CDR3 is made up of 15 amino acids. CDR3 in amino acids: CASSPDRGQVQPQHF.

The gene calls are TRBV20-1 and TRBJ1-6; TCRdb's D call, TRBD1, is unchecked because there is no DNA. The CDR3 spans 17 residues. Germline V gene sequence: CDR1 DFQATT, CDR2 SNEGSKA (reference sequence). The CDR3 is CSARDSSPRQAYSPLHF.

This chain links TRBV29-1 with TRBJ2-5; the D gene TCRdb calls, TRBD1, cannot be checked with no DNA. The CDR3 totals 13 residues. Per germline, CDR1 SQVTM and CDR2 ANQGSEA. CDR3 sequence: CSVVGGPQETQYF. Full variable domain (remainder filled in from reference TRBV29-1 and TRBJ2-5): SAVISQKPSRDICQRGTSLTIQCQVDSQVTMMFWYRQQPGQSLTLIATANQGSEATYESGFVIDKFPISRPNLTFSTLTVSNMSPEDSSIYLCSVVGGPQETQYFGPGTRLLVL.

The gene calls are TRBV12-3 or TRBV12-4 and TRBJ1-5; without DNA, the TCRdb call of TRBD1 cannot be checked. This CDR3 spans 14 amino acids. The CDR3 here is CASSLAGANQPQHF.

This chain uses TRBV7-9 with TRBJ2-7; the D gene TCRdb calls, TRBD1, cannot be checked with no DNA. The CDR3 has 15 amino acids. Germline CDR1 is SEHNR and CDR2 is FQNEAQ (reference sequence). The CDR3 sequence: CASSSQGPRSYEQYF.

V gene TRBV12-3 or TRBV12-4 combines with J gene TRBJ2-3; TCRdb's D call of TRBD1 is untestable without DNA. CDR3 length: 16 amino acids. This CDR3 reads CASTPSRDTSTDTQYF.

The chain recombines TRBV6-2 or TRBV6-3 with TRBJ2-3. The CDR3 extends over 13 amino acids. Germline-derived CDR1 and CDR2 are MNHEY and SVGEGT. CDR3 residues: CASSPESTDTQYF.

The V gene is TRBV12-3 or TRBV12-4, the J gene TRBJ2-2; no DNA is available, so the TRBD2 call from TCRdb remains unchecked. There are 15 residues in the CDR3. The CDR3 region is CASKLAGGLSGELFF.

CDR3 loop: CSVRIPGLATQETQYF. The gene calls are TRBV20-1 and TRBJ2-5; TCRdb indicates TRBD2, and absent DNA this call remains unverified. The germline CDR1 and CDR2 sequences are DFQATT and SNEGSKA (reference sequence). CDR3 size: 16 residues.

The genes are TRBV12-3 or TRBV12-4 and TRBJ2-3; TCRdb names TRBD1, which stays unverified in the absence of DNA. This CDR3 region has 13 residues. CDR3 residues: CASTPLPTDTQYF.

The V gene is TRBV20-1, the J gene TRBJ1-2. The CDR3 extends over 14 amino acids. Germline V CDR1 and CDR2: DFQATT, SNEGSKA (reference sequence). The CDR3 reads CSASTPTANYGYTF.

The chain carries TRBV7-6 and TRBJ2-1; without DNA, the TCRdb call of TRBD2 cannot be checked. The CDR3 is 16 residues long. The germline V gene encodes CDR1 SGHVS and CDR2 FNYEAQ. The CDR3 is CASSSLEGLMIDEQFF.

This sequence joins TRBV28 and TRBJ2-4; the D call from TCRdb, TRBD1, cannot be confirmed without DNA. The CDR3 has 16 residues. From germline, CDR1 is MDHEN and CDR2 SYDVKM. CDR3 region: CASSTARDGLRNIQYF.

V usage is TRBV27 and J usage is TRBJ1-5; TCRdb's D gene call, TRBD1, goes unchecked for lack of DNA. Looked up from germline, CDR1 is MNHEY and CDR2 is SMNVEV (reference sequence). The CDR3 has 13 amino acids. CDR3 sequence reads: CASADSRNQPQHF.

This sequence joins TRBV4-3 and TRBJ1-2; checking the TCRdb D call of TRBD1 is not possible without DNA. This CDR3 is built from 13 residues. CDR1 and CDR2 from the germline V gene are LGHNA and YSLEER. The CDR3 spells CASSQATGPGYTF.

The rearrangement uses TRBV29-1 and TRBJ2-5; with no DNA, the TCRdb D assignment of TRBD2 cannot be verified. Germline V gene sequence: CDR1 SQVTM, CDR2 ANQGSEA. The CDR3 contains 18 residues. The CDR3 region is CSVELGTSGGASPETQYF.

This chain uses TRBV11-2 with TRBJ2-3; TCRdb's D call, TRBD2, is unchecked because there is no DNA. Germline V lookup: CDR1 SGHAT, CDR2 FQNNGV. This CDR3 spans 13 amino acids. The CDR3 protein is CASSPTGGGGQYF.

The gene calls are TRBV5-4 and TRBJ1-1; the TRBD1 assignment by TCRdb is unverifiable without DNA. Germline values: CDR1 SGHNT, CDR2 YYREEE (reference sequence). The CDR3 spans 12 residues. The chain's CDR3 is CASRAPWGEAFF.